These 14 T cell receptor beta chains share one sample of origin, sequenced in a study of blood T cell repertoires in COVID-19. Using immunoSEQ multiplex PCR, the repertoire was profiled, and TCRdb retains in-frame clones only, with some absent. The sample lists about 670,000 clones, 90% seen once, with more than 0.25% in the top ten. Sample: peripheral blood. The receptors were gathered from a woman younger than 30 with acute or convalescent COVID-19.

This sequence joins TRBV24-1 and TRBJ1-2; D is undetermined. Trimming removed 1 base at V and 6 bases at J, with 2 bases between. This CDR3 has 11 amino acids. The germline V gene has CDR1 KGHDR and CDR2 SFDVKD. CDR3 amino acids: CATSDFDGYTF. The CDR3 coding sequence is TGTGCCACCAGTGATTTCGATGGCTACACCTTC.

Note on this clone: The junction differs from germline at one of its ends, possibly a read error. The chain joins TRBV11-2 to TRBJ1-2; no firm D call. The CDR3 consists of 13 residues. The V gene's germline CDR1 is SGHAT and CDR2 FQNNGV. CDR3 protein: CASSVEEDYGYTF. The CDR3 DNA is TGTGCCAGCAGCGTAGAAGAGGACTATGGCTACACCTTC.

Of note for this clone: The sample holds other DNA sequences that translate to the same CDR3. The V gene is TRBV6-4, the J gene TRBJ1-1; no reliable D call. The CDR3 consists of 13 residues. Trimming removed 2 bases from V and 1 base from J, with 5 bases in between. The germline gives CDR1 MRHNA, CDR2 SNTAGT. CDR3: CASSDGPNTEAFF. The CDR3 nucleotides are TGTGCCAGCAGTGACGGCCCGAACACTGAAGCTTTCTTT.

The V and J genes are TRBV7-2 and TRBJ1-5; no clear D gene. Germline CDR1 and CDR2: SGHTA and FQGNSA. V was shortened by 4 bases and J by 4 bases, with 8 bases between the two germline ends. CDR3 length equals 13 residues. CDR3 region: CASSSTPNQPQHF. In nucleotides, the CDR3 is TGTGCCAGCAGCTCAACACCGAATCAGCCCCAGCATTTT.

V and J are TRBV5-6 and TRBJ1-4; D remains ambiguous. With 0 bases removed from V and 8 bases from J, the gap between germline ends came to 11 bases. The germline CDR1 and CDR2 sequences are SGHDT and YYEEEE. This CDR3 is 14 amino acids long. For the CDR3, the DNA is TGTGCCAGCAGCTTGGCCGGGGTCGGGGAAAAACTGTTTTTT. Protein: CASSLAGVGEKLFF.

The chain uses TRBV20-1 and TRBJ1-1; D is uncertain. The CDR3 sequence is 11 residues long. CDR1 and CDR2 from the germline V gene are DFQATT and SNEGSKA (reference sequence). Trimming pared 4 bases from V and 8 bases from J, leaving 11 bases between. The CDR3 DNA reads TGCAGTGCTATCCCAGCAGGAGAAGCTTTCTTT. It yields the protein CSAIPAGEAFF.

The chain uses TRBV9 and TRBJ2-1, with a possible D match to TRBD2 (6 bases). This CDR3 is built from 14 residues. The V and J ends lost 4 bases and 3 bases respectively, with 11 bases between them. The germline V gene encodes CDR1 SGDLS and CDR2 YYNGEE. CDR3 bases: TGTGCCAGCAGCTTCGTGACTAGCTACAATGAGCAGTTCTTC. Translating gives CASSFVTSYNEQFF.

The J gene is TRBJ1-5, the V gene TRBV19, with D perhaps TRBD1 (6 bases). The CDR3 has 15 amino acids. The germline CDR1 and CDR2 sequences are LNHDA and SQIVND (reference sequence). Trimming took off 6 bases at V and 2 bases at J, with 14 bases between the two ends. CDR3 in amino acids: CASSVRDIGNQPQHF. CDR3 sequence (DNA): TGTGCCAGTAGCGTCAGGGACATCGGCAATCAGCCCCAGCATTTT.

The rearrangement joins TRBV10-3 to TRBJ2-5; D is undetermined. There are 12 residues in the CDR3. Germline V gene sequence: CDR1 ENHRY, CDR2 SYGVKD. V lost 4 bases and J lost 5, with 8 bases in between. The CDR3 reads CAISGLGETQYF. CDR3 nucleotides: TGTGCCATCAGTGGACTTGGGGAGACCCAGTACTTC.

V usage is TRBV9 and J usage is TRBJ2-6; 8 bases are a match to TRBD1. The germline V gene encodes CDR1 SGDLS and CDR2 YYNGEE. The CDR3 is 15 amino acids. After removal of 5 bases from V and 2 bases from J, the junction contained 3 bases not matched to a gene. The CDR3 protein is CASRKDRAGANVLTF. CDR3 sequence (DNA): TGTGCCAGCAGAAAGGACAGGGCTGGGGCCAACGTCCTGACTTTC. Drawing the rest from reference TRBV9 and TRBJ2-6, the complete variable domain is DSGVTQTPKHLITATGQRVTLRCSPRSGDLSVYWYQQSLDQGLQFLIQYYNGEERAKGNILERFSAQQFPDLHSELNLSSLELGDSALYFCASRKDRAGANVLTFGAGSRLTVL.

The chain combines TRBV5-4 with TRBJ1-6; TRBD1 might be the D (6 bases). V shed 4 bases and J shed 10 bases, with 15 bases lying between them. CDR3 size: 14 residues. Germline loops: CDR1 SGHNT, CDR2 YYREEE (reference sequence). DNA of the CDR3: TGTGCCAGCAGCCGTGGACAGTCGGGGTCACCCCTCCACTTT. Translating gives CASSRGQSGSPLHF.

As regards this clone: Other DNA sequences in the same sample also yield this CDR3. The chain joins TRBV30 to TRBJ1-5; D ambiguous. CDR1 is GTSNPN, CDR2 SVGIG, per germline (reference sequence). The germline V and J ends were trimmed by 0 bases and 0 bases, with 6 bases remaining between them. The CDR3 is 14 amino acids. As DNA, the CDR3 is TGTGCCTGGAGTGTTAGATATAGCAATCAGCCCCAGCATTTT. Translated: CAWSVRYSNQPQHF.

The J gene is TRBJ2-3, the V gene TRBV7-3; 12 bases are a match to TRBD1. The germline CDR1 and CDR2 sequences are SGHTA and FQGTGA. This CDR3 region has 16 residues. The V gene end was trimmed by 4 bases and the J gene end by 2 bases; junction bases not matched to a gene: 4. This CDR3 is CASSSPGQGATDTQYF. The CDR3 DNA is TGTGCCAGCAGCTCACCGGGACAGGGGGCCACAGATACGCAGTATTTT.

The chain recombines TRBV5-1 with TRBJ1-1; maybe TRBD1 (5 bases). Germline assignment: CDR1 SGHRS and CDR2 YFSETQ. V dropped 7 bases and J dropped 2 bases, with 12 bases sitting between them. The CDR3 extends over 13 amino acids. CDR3 sequence: CASVGQRNTEAFF. As DNA, the CDR3 is TGCGCCAGCGTGGGGCAGAGAAACACTGAAGCTTTCTTT.